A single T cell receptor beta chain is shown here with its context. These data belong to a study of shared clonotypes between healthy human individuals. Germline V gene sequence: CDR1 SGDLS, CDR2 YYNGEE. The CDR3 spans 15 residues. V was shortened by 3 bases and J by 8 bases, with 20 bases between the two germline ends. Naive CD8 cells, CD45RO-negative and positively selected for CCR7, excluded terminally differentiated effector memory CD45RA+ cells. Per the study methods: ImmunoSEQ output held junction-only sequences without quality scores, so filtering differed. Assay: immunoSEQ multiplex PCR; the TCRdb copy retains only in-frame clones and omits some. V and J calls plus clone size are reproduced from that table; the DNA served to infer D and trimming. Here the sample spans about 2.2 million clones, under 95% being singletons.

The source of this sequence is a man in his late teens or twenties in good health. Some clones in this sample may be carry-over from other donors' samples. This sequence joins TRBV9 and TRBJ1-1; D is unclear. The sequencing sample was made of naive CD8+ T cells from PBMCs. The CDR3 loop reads CASSAPPHPLTEAFF. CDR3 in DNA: TGTGCCAGCAGCGCTCCACCCCATCCCCTTACAGAAGCTTTCTTT.